This T cell receptor beta chain was obtained from a study of blood T cell repertoires in COVID-19. Overall study context: The samples span acute and convalescent COVID-19 from the United States, Italy and Spain. T cells, B-cell-depleted T cells, or PBMCs provided the cDNA or gDNA that served as material.

The V and J ends lost 4 bases and 4 bases respectively, with 10 bases between them. The CDR3 length is 13 residues. Per the authors' pipeline: Nucleated cell counts were estimated from reference gene primer amplification. Repertoires were generated with immunoSEQ multiplex PCR, while TCRdb's copy carries only in-frame clones and drops some. The V and J calls and clone size come from that table; D and trimming were worked out from the DNA. The sample carries 160,000 or so clones, 70% to 85% recorded once. The chain recombines TRBV12-3 or TRBV12-4 with TRBJ1-1; D unclear. The TCR was taken from a woman in her fifties or sixties with acute or convalescent COVID-19. Sequencing input: peripheral blood. CDR3: CASSYWLSTEAFF. CDR3 DNA sequence: TGTGCCAGCAGTTATTGGTTGAGCACTGAAGCTTTCTTT.